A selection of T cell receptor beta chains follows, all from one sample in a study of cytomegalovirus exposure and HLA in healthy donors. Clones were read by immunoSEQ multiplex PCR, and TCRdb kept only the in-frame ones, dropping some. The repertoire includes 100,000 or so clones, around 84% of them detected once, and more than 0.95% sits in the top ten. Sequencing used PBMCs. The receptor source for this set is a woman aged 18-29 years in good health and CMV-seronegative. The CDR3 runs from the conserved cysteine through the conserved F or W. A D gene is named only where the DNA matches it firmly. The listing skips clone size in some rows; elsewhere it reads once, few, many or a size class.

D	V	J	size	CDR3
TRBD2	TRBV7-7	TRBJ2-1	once	CASSPTTSANNEQFF
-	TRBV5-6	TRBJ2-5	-	CASSFVETQYF
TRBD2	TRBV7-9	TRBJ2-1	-	CASSSRLAGEYNEQFF
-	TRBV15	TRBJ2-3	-	CATSRDLATQSTDTQYF
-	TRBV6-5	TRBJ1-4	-	CASSWQGPGANEKLFF
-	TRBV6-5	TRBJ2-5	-	CASSPPEGETQYF
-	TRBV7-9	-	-	CASSTSGTYEQYF
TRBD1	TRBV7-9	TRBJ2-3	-	CSSSLRFGQVGDTQYF
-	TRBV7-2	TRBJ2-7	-	CASSFRGLESGYEQYF
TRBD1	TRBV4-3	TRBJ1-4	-	CASSQLTGEGEKLFF
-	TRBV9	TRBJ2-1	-	CASSVDLSSYNEQFF
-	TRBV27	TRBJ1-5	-	CASRGGGSNQPQHF
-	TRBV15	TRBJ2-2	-	CATSPVRTGELFF
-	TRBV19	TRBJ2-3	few	CASVDSKLRYTQYF
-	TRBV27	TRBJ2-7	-	CASSPYAGEGKHEQYF
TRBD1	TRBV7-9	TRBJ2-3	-	CASSLDRGEADTQYF
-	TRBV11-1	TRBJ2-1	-	CASSIKPGQGYNEQFF
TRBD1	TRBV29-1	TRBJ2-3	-	CSVGQDRGNTDTQYF
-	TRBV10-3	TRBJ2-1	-	CAISDPHRLKKGNEQFF
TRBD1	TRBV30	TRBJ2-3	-	CASSGTAQYF
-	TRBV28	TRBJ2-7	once	CASSLVGRRGGVSNYEQYF
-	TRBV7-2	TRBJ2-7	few	CASSSRLEQYF
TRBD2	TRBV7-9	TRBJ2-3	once	CSSSFTSGLTDTQYF
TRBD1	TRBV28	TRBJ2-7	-	CASSYSISGTGAYEQYF
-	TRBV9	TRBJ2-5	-	CASSEDAGRRETQYF